Listed below are T cell receptor beta chains from one sample, sequenced in a study of blood T cell repertoires in COVID-19. TCRdb keeps only in-frame clones here, not all; method: immunoSEQ multiplex PCR. The sample has about 120,000 clones, about 88% seen once. Input material: peripheral blood. All receptors come from a man in his 60s with COVID-19, enrolled during active disease. Both conserved end residues are part of each CDR3. D genes are given only for firm matches. Clone size is stated in some rows and not others, as once, few, many or a class when expanded.

V gene	D gene	J gene	clone size	CDR3 DNA	CDR3 protein
TRBV6-5	TRBD2	TRBJ2-5	once	TGTGCCAGCAGCTCACCCCGACTAGCGGAGGCCCAGTACTTC	CASSSPRLAEAQYF
TRBV27	TRBD2	TRBJ2-7	NA	TGTGCCAGCAGTTCAGCCGGGACTAGCGGGAACGAGCAGTACTTC	CASSSAGTSGNEQYF
TRBV5-8	NA	TRBJ1-5	few	TGTGCCAGCAGCTATGTGTATAGCAATCAGCCCCAGCATTTT	CASSYVYSNQPQHF
TRBV6-5	NA	TRBJ1-2	NA	TGTGCCAGCAGTTACTCGAGCGGGGCCGGTAACGATGGCTACACCTTC	CASSYSSGAGNDGYTF
TRBV3-1/TRBV3-2	TRBD2	TRBJ2-7	NA	TGTGCCAGCAGCCCCCCTGGGGGGGAGAGCTCCTACGAGCAGTACTTC	CASSPPGGESSYEQYF
TRBV5-1	NA	TRBJ1-1	few	TGCGCCAGCAGCTCTATAATGAACACTGAAGCTTTCTTT	CASSSIMNTEAFF
TRBV2	NA	TRBJ2-2	NA	TGTGCCAGCAGTCTCGGGTCCTCGGCTAACACCGGGGAGCTGTTTTTT	CASSLGSSANTGELFF
TRBV7-3	NA	TRBJ2-1	NA	TGTGCCAGCAGCTTTACCCCCAGTATCTACAATGAGCAGTTCTTC	CASSFTPSIYNEQFF
TRBV10-3	NA	TRBJ2-1	once	TGTGCCATCAGTGAGTCAAGTGGGAGGCCACTAGGCTCCTACAATGAGCAGTTCTTC	CAISESSGRPLGSYNEQFF
TRBV5-1	TRBD2	TRBJ2-7	NA	TGCGCCAGCTTCGGGGAGGGGAGAGGCGAGCAGTACTTC	CASFGEGRGEQYF
TRBV19	TRBD1	TRBJ1-5	NA	TGTGCCAGTAGTGGGGACAGGTTTGGGTTGAGTGGTCAGCCCCAGCATTTT	CASSGDRFGLSGQPQHF
TRBV5-1	NA	TRBJ2-2	once	TGCGCCAGCAGCTTGGAGACACCGCAGAACACCGGGGAGCTGTTTTTT	CASSLETPQNTGELFF
TRBV5-4	TRBD1	TRBJ2-1	few	TGTGCCAGCAGATATGACAGGGGCTACAATGAGCAGTTCTTC	CASRYDRGYNEQFF
TRBV2	NA	TRBJ2-1	NA	TGTGCCAGCAGCGGCGGACAATTCCTATACAATGAGCAGTTCTTC	CASSGGQFLYNEQFF
TRBV11-3	NA	TRBJ2-7	once	TGTGCCAGCAGCTTAGACACAGGGTGGGCCGAGCAGTACTTC	CASSLDTGWAEQYF
TRBV11-2	NA	TRBJ1-5	NA	TGTGCCAGCAGCCGCTCAGGGTCTTATAGCAATCAGCCCCAGCATTTT	CASSRSGSYSNQPQHF
TRBV5-5	TRBD1	TRBJ1-4	NA	TGTGCCAGCAGCTTAGGGGACAGGACTCCCCTGTTTTTT	CASSLGDRTPLFF
TRBV18	TRBD1	TRBJ2-7	NA	TGTGCCAGCTCACTACAGGGACAGCCCGGTTACGAGCAGTACTTC	CASSLQGQPGYEQYF
TRBV28	NA	TRBJ1-2	NA	TGTGCCAGCAGGCTCCCTTCGACCCGACGGGACTATGGCTACACCTTC	CASRLPSTRRDYGYTF
TRBV19	TRBD2	TRBJ2-1	once	TGTGCCAGTAGTATAGCAGGGGGTAGCGGGAGCTACAATGAGCAGTTCTTC	CASSIAGGSGSYNEQFF